This TCR beta chain was captured in a study of shared clonotypes between healthy human individuals. The trim removed 0 bases at V and 5 bases at J, leaving 3 bases unmatched. The CDR3 has 14 amino acids. Per the germline V gene, CDR1 is LGHNA and CDR2 is YNFKEQ. Study-wide findings and caveats: For sorted subsets, rarefaction showed incomplete sequencing despite large depth.

As concerns this clone: Its target is unknown.

Samples underwent the assay at deep level. TCRdb keeps only in-frame clones here, not all; method: immunoSEQ multiplex PCR. This table holds about 990,000 clones, approximately 80% found once. V is TRBV4-2 and J is TRBJ1-2; 7 bases agree with TRBD1. The clonotype originates from a man aged 18 to 35 in good health. Some clones in this sample may be carry-over from other donors' samples. The sequenced sample was memory CD4+ T cells from PBMCs. This sample's subset: CD45RA-negative fraction. The CDR3 reads CASSQEGTAYGYTF. CDR3 in DNA: TGTGCCAGCAGCCAAGAGGGGACAGCATATGGCTACACCTTC.